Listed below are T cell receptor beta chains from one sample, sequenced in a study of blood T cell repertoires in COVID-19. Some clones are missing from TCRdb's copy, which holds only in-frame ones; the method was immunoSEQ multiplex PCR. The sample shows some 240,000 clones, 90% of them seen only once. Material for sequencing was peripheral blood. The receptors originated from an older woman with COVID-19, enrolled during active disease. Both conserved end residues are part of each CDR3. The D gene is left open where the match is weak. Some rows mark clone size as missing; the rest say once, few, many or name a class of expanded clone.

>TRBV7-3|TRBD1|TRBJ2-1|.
TGTGCCAGCGCCCCAGGGGGAGACACCTACAATGAGCAGTTCTTC
CASAPGGDTYNEQFF
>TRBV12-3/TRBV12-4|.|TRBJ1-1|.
TGTGCCAGCAGTTTAGTCAGGGGCACAGCTTTCTTT
CASSLVRGTAFF
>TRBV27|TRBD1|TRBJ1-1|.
TGTGCCAGCAGTCCCGGACAGGGCGGAGGGAACACTGAAGCTTTCTTT
CASSPGQGGGNTEAFF
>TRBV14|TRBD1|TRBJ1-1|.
TGTGCCAGCAGCCACGGACAGGGGAACACTGAAGCTTTCTTT
CASSHGQGNTEAFF
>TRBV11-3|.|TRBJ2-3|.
TGTGCCAGCAGCTTAGATTGGGGGGGCCAAGATACGCAGTATTTT
CASSLDWGGQDTQYF
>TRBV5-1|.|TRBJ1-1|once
TGCGCCAGTCATACTGGGGAGGGGGAGAACACTGAAGCTTTCTTT
CASHTGEGENTEAFF
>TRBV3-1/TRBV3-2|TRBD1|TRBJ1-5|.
TGTGCCAGCAGCCGGGACAGGGGGCAGCCCCAGCATTTT
CASSRDRGQPQHF
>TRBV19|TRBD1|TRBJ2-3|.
TGTGCCAGTAGTTCCCCCGGGACAGGTAGCACAGATACGCAGTATTTT
CASSSPGTGSTDTQYF
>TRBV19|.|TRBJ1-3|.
TGTGCCAGTAGTTTAACAGGGCTTGGAAACACCATATATTTT
CASSLTGLGNTIYF
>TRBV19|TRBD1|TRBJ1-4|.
TGTGCCAGTACCACAACCGGGACAGGGGGTGAAAAACTGTTTTTT
CASTTTGTGGEKLFF
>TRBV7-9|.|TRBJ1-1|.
TGTGCCAGCAGCCCATCTGGGGGGGCCACTGAAGCTTTCTTT
CASSPSGGATEAFF
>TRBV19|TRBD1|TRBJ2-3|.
TGTGCCAGTAGTCATCGACAGGGGGCAGCGGAAGATACGCAGTATTTT
CASSHRQGAAEDTQYF
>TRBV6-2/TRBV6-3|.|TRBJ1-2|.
TGTGCCAGCAGTTACGGAACTCGGGAAATCTATGGCTACACCTTC
CASSYGTREIYGYTF
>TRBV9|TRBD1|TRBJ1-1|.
TGTGCCAGCAGCGCCCAGGGACAGATGAACACTGAAGCTTTCTTT
CASSAQGQMNTEAFF
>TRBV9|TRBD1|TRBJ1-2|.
TGTGCCAGCAGCGTAGACAGGGGGCAGCACTATGGCTACACCTTC
CASSVDRGQHYGYTF
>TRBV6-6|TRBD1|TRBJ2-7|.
TGTGCCAGCAGGGCCGGGACAGGGGGCGACGAGCAGTACTTC
CASRAGTGGDEQYF
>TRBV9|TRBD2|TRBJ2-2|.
TGTGCCAGCAGTTTTCTAGCGGGGGGGCCTGACACCGGGGAGCTGTTTTTT
CASSFLAGGPDTGELFF
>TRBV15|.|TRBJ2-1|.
TGTGCCACCAGCAGGCCAGGGACAGCGGGAGCTTGGAATGAGCAGTTCTTC
CATSRPGTAGAWNEQFF
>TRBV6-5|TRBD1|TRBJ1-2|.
TGTGCCAGCAGTTTGGACAGGGTTAACTATGGCTACACCTTC
CASSLDRVNYGYTF
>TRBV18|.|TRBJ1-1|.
TGTGCCAGCTCCTCGGGATTAAGAAACCTGAACACTGAAGCTTTCTTT
CASSSGLRNLNTEAFF
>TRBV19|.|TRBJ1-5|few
TGTGCCAGTAGTATTGGGGGAGGTAGCAATCAGCCCCAGCATTTT
CASSIGGGSNQPQHF
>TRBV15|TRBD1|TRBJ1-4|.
TGTGCCACCGTCGACAGGGGCTCCACTAATGAAAAACTGTTTTTT
CATVDRGSTNEKLFF
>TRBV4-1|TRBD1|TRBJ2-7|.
TGCGCCAGCAGCCGGAACAGGGGTGAAGAGCAGTACTTC
CASSRNRGEEQYF
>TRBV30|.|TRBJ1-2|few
TGTGCCTGGAGCAGGCTCCGGGACACCCGCTATGGCTACACCTTC
CAWSRLRDTRYGYTF
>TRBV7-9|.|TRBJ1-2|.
TGTGCCAGCAGCTTAGCGGCAGGGAGATCCCCAGGGGCCGGCTACACCTTC
CASSLAAGRSPGAGYTF
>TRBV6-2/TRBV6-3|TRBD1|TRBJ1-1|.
TGTGCCAGCAGTTTAACAGGGGTTACTGAAGCTTTCTTT
CASSLTGVTEAFF
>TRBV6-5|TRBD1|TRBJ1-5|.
TGTGCCAGCGGCCGGGACAGGACCAATCAGCCCCAGCATTTT
CASGRDRTNQPQHF
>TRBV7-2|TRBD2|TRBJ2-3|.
TGTGCCAGCAGCACCCCAGCGGGGGGGCCGGTAAATACGCAGTATTTT
CASSTPAGGPVNTQYF
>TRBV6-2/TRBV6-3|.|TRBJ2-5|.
TGTGCCAGCAGTTACTGGGGGGATGGAGAGACCCAGTACTTC
CASSYWGDGETQYF
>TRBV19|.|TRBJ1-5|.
TGTGCCAGTAGTATGGGAGGGCCAAATCAGCCCCAGCATTTT
CASSMGGPNQPQHF
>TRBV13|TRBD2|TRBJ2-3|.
TGTGCCAAGCGGAAAGCGGGGGGGACAGATACGCAGTATTTT
CAKRKAGGTDTQYF
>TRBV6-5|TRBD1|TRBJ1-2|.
TGTGCCAGTAGGGACAGTGGGCAGGATGGCTACACCTTC
CASRDSGQDGYTF
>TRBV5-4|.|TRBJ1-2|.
TGTGCCAGCAGCTTAGGTTTCAGGTCCTCCTATGGCTACACCTTC
CASSLGFRSSYGYTF
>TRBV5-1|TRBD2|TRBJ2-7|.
TGCGCCAGCAGCCCGCGGGGGTACGAGCAGTACTTC
CASSPRGYEQYF
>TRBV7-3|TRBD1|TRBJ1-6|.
TGTGCCAGCAGCCTCACCGGGACAGGGGCTTCACCCCTCCACTTT
CASSLTGTGASPLHF
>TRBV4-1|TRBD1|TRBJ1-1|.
TGCGCCAGCAGCCAAGGCGGGGCAGGGGGTTACACTGAAGCTTTCTTT
CASSQGGAGGYTEAFF
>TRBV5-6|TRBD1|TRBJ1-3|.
TGTGCCAGCAGCCAAGGGACAGGGGGGGCTGGAAACACCATATATTTT
CASSQGTGGAGNTIYF
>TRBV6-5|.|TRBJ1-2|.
TGTGCCAGCAGTAGGGGGGGGGATTTTAGCTACACCTTC
CASSRGGDFSYTF
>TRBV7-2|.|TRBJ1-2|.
TGTGCCAGCAGCTTAGTAGCCTCAGCTAACTATGGCTACACCTTC
CASSLVASANYGYTF
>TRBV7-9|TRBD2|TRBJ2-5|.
TGTGCCAGCAGCTTGGGACTAGCGGGGAGCCAAGAGACCCAGTACTTC
CASSLGLAGSQETQYF